A selection of T cell receptor beta chains follows, all from one sample in a study of shared clonotypes between healthy human individuals. Some clones are missing from TCRdb's copy, which holds only in-frame ones; the method was immunoSEQ multiplex PCR. Of about 2 million clones in the sample, around 96% are singletons; the top ten hold approximately 1.2%. Sequenced input: naive CD8+ T cells sorted from blood. These receptors were obtained from a man younger than 30 in good health. CDR3s include the opening cysteine and the closing phenylalanine or tryptophan. A D gene is named only where the DNA matches it firmly. Clone size appears in some rows only: once, few, many, or a class for an expanded clone.

j_gene	v_gene	abundance	d_gene	len	CDR3aa	CDR3nt
TRBJ2-2	TRBV5-4	once	-	12	CASSHSTGELFF	TGTGCCAGCAGCCACAGTACCGGGGAGCTGTTTTTT
TRBJ2-7	TRBV9	-	-	13	CASSVDPSYEQYF	TGTGCCAGCAGCGTAGACCCTTCCTACGAGCAGTACTTC
TRBJ2-7	TRBV29-1	-	-	12	CSAIQGQGEQYF	TGCAGCGCCATCCAGGGGCAAGGCGAGCAGTACTTC
TRBJ1-2	TRBV27	-	TRBD1	15	CASSLPKQGKYGYTF	TGTGCCAGCAGTTTACCAAAACAGGGGAAGTATGGCTACACCTTC
TRBJ1-1	TRBV4-1	once	-	14	CASSQDVMNTEAFF	TGCGCCAGCAGCCAAGATGTCATGAACACTGAAGCTTTCTTT
TRBJ1-1	TRBV19	-	TRBD1	14	CASSPRDRISEAFF	TGTGCCAGTAGTCCCCGGGACAGAATTAGTGAAGCTTTCTTT
TRBJ1-2	TRBV6-6	-	-	13	CASSYSTGYGYTF	TGTGCCAGCAGTTACTCGACGGGCTATGGCTACACCTTC
TRBJ2-1	TRBV19	-	-	13	CASNTGIYNEQFF	TGTGCCAGTAATACAGGGATTTACAATGAGCAGTTCTTC
TRBJ1-3	TRBV9	-	TRBD1	16	CASSAGTGVSGNTIYF	TGTGCCAGCAGTGCCGGGACAGGGGTCTCTGGAAACACCATATATTTT
TRBJ2-7	TRBV11-2	once	TRBD1	14	CASSFGTGSYEQYF	TGTGCCAGCAGCTTTGGGACAGGGAGCTACGAGCAGTACTTC
TRBJ1-5	TRBV29-1	-	-	14	CSVGVGDSNQPQHF	TGCAGCGTTGGAGTGGGGGATAGCAATCAGCCCCAGCATTTT
TRBJ2-1	TRBV19	-	-	13	CASSIDDYNEQFF	TGTGCCAGTAGTATCGATGACTACAATGAGCAGTTCTTC
TRBJ2-1	TRBV6-6	once	-	13	CASSYYLVDEQFF	TGTGCCAGCAGTTACTACTTGGTCGATGAGCAGTTCTTC
TRBJ2-3	TRBV7-6	-	-	13	CASSWSPTDTQYF	TGTGCCAGCAGCTGGAGCCCCACAGATACGCAGTATTTT
TRBJ1-2	TRBV7-9	-	-	13	CASSLVGVYGYTF	TGTGCCAGCAGCTTAGTCGGGGTCTATGGCTACACCTTC
TRBJ2-2	TRBV10-3	-	-	15	CAIGKSGPSLGELFF	TGTGCCATCGGCAAGTCGGGACCATCCCTGGGGGAGCTGTTTTTT
TRBJ1-5	TRBV28	-	-	11	CASSRDQPQHF	TGTGCCAGCAGTCGAGATCAGCCCCAGCATTTT
TRBJ2-7	TRBV7-9	-	-	16	CASSLVEVGEVHEQYF	TGTGCCAGCAGCTTAGTAGAGGTGGGGGAGGTCCACGAGCAGTACTTC
TRBJ2-7	TRBV29-1	-	TRBD2	15	CSVQGVAGGDDEQYF	TGCAGCGTACAGGGTGTTGCGGGAGGGGACGACGAGCAGTACTTC
TRBJ1-1	TRBV6-6	-	-	12	CASSTVGTEAFF	TGTGCCAGCAGCACGGTTGGGACTGAAGCTTTCTTT
TRBJ1-2	TRBV7-9	-	TRBD1	14	CASSFRGDGYGYTF	TGTGCCAGCAGCTTCAGGGGGGACGGCTATGGCTACACCTTC
TRBJ1-1	TRBV27	once	-	13	CASSFYRYTEAFF	TGTGCCAGCAGTTTTTATAGGTACACTGAAGCTTTCTTT
TRBJ2-3	TRBV27	-	-	16	CASRKTGHPSTDTQYF	TGTGCCAGCAGGAAAACAGGGCACCCTAGCACAGATACGCAGTATTTT
TRBJ2-3	TRBV28	-	-	15	CASSFRGASTDTQYF	TGTGCCAGCAGTTTCCGCGGGGCGAGCACAGATACGCAGTATTTT
TRBJ1-2	TRBV13	-	-	14	CASSQGGASYGYTF	TGTGCCAGCAGCCAAGGAGGCGCGTCCTATGGCTACACCTTC
TRBJ1-1	TRBV4-3	-	-	17	CASSQVYQDTSNTEAFF	TGCGCCAGCAGCCAAGTTTATCAGGACACCTCGAACACTGAAGCTTTCTTT
TRBJ2-7	TRBV4-1	-	TRBD2	17	CASSQAGTSASSYEQYF	TGCGCCAGCAGCCAAGCCGGGACTAGCGCGAGCTCCTACGAGCAGTACTTC
TRBJ1-5	TRBV19	-	TRBD1	16	CASSLPGQGYNQPQHF	TGTGCCAGTAGTCTTCCGGGACAGGGGTACAATCAGCCCCAGCATTTT
TRBJ1-1	TRBV7-6	once	-	13	CASSLEMNTEAFF	TGTGCCAGCAGCTTAGAAATGAACACTGAAGCTTTCTTT
TRBJ2-5	TRBV6-1	-	TRBD1	14	CASSPDRGGETQYF	TGTGCCAGCAGTCCGGACAGGGGTGGGGAGACCCAGTACTTC
TRBJ1-2	TRBV6-5	-	TRBD1	12	CASSGQGGGYTF	TGTGCCAGCAGTGGACAGGGTGGCGGCTACACCTTC
TRBJ2-7	TRBV5-6	-	-	15	CASSLDGEPSYEQYF	TGTGCCAGCAGCTTGGACGGGGAACCATCCTACGAGCAGTACTTC
TRBJ2-5	TRBV13	-	TRBD2	14	CASSSLAGEETQYF	TGTGCCAGCAGCTCCCTAGCGGGAGAAGAGACCCAGTACTTC
TRBJ2-7	TRBV7-2	-	TRBD2	14	CASNTGTSGYEQYF	TGTGCCAGCAACACCGGGACTAGCGGCTACGAGCAGTACTTC
TRBJ2-7	TRBV30	-	-	13	CAWSVMAGEEQYF	TGTGCCTGGAGTGTAATGGCAGGCGAAGAGCAGTACTTC
TRBJ2-2	TRBV27	-	TRBD2	14	CASSYGGDTGELFF	TGTGCCAGCAGTTATGGGGGGGACACCGGGGAGCTGTTTTTT
TRBJ2-2	TRBV29-1	-	-	12	CSVDLDTGELFF	TGCAGCGTTGATTTGGACACCGGGGAGCTGTTTTTT
TRBJ2-7	TRBV7-8	-	-	13	CASSLGREIEQYF	TGTGCCAGCAGCTTAGGCAGGGAGATCGAGCAGTACTTC
TRBJ1-2	TRBV13	-	-	13	CASVRGGNYGYTF	TGTGCCAGCGTGCGGGGGGGTAACTATGGCTACACCTTC
TRBJ1-1	TRBV27	-	-	14	CASSLTPTYTEAFF	TGTGCCAGCAGTTTAACCCCGACCTACACTGAAGCTTTCTTT
TRBJ2-6	TRBV10-3	-	TRBD1	18	CAILPGTDVSSGANVLTF	TGTGCCATCCTACCCGGGACAGACGTTTCCTCTGGGGCCAACGTCCTGACTTTC
TRBJ2-3	TRBV4-1	-	-	15	CASSQDVRYTDTQYF	TGCGCCAGCAGCCAAGATGTCAGATACACAGATACGCAGTATTTT
TRBJ2-7	TRBV27	-	-	14	CASSPTGGAYEQYF	TGTGCCAGCAGTCCCACTGGAGGAGCTTACGAGCAGTACTTC
TRBJ2-7	TRBV4-3	-	TRBD1	15	CASSQDRSRGLEQYF	TGCGCCAGCAGCCAAGATAGATCCAGGGGGCTCGAGCAGTACTTC